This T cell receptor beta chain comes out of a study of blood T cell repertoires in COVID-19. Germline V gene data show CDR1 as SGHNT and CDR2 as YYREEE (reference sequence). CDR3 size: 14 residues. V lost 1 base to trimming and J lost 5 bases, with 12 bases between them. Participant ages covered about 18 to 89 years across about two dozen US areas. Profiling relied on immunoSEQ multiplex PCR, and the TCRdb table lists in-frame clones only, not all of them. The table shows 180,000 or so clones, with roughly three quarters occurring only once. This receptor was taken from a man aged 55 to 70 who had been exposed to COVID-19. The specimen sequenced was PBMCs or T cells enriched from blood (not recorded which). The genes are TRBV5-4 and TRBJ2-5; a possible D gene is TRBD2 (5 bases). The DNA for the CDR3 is TGTGCCAGCAGCTTGTTGGTGGGAGAGGAGACCCAGTACTTC. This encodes CASSLLVGEETQYF.